Described below is a single T cell receptor (beta chain) sequence and its context. This sample stems from a study of blood T cells in healthy people across ages. Using a J-beta primer mix together with a sample-barcoded 5' primer, a second PCR was run for about 6 to 12 cycles. TCRdb passed the 5' RACE reads through MiXCR, listing each CDR3 protein once. The sample lists approximately 730,000 distinct CDR3 sequences; about 53% were seen once. CDR3 length equals 15 residues. CDR1 SNHLY and CDR2 FYNNEI come from the germline V gene. V shed 2 bases and J shed 1 base, with 8 bases lying between them. This receptor was obtained from a man at least 80 years old in good health. The chain has TRBV2 and TRBJ1-4; no firm D call. Sequencing was done on a sample of blood. In DNA, the CDR3 is TGTGCCAGCAGTGAATTTGGGGTAACTAATGAAAAACTGTTTTTT. It specifies CASSEFGVTNEKLFF. The full variable domain, its missing parts supplied by reference TRBV2 and TRBJ1-4, is EPEVTQTPSHQVTQMGQEVILRCVPISNHLYFYWYRQILGQKVEFLVSFYNNEISEKSEIFDDQFSVERPDGSNFTLKIRSTKLEDSAMYFCASSEFGVTNEKLFFGSGTQLSVL.